The clone carrying this TCR beta chain was counted many times. As for time point: newly diagnosed GD, antithyroid drugs for less than 3 months. Following extraction of RNA from PBMCs, that RNA was used to make the TCR library. Graves' disease diagnoses used American Thyroid Association guidelines. As collected, the peripheral blood samples measured 7 to 9.5 milliliters each and went into EDTA tubes. The sample originates from a study of regulatory T cells in long-lasting Graves disease. Arm-PCR of CDR3 regions and iRepertoire HTBI primers were used to build TCR beta libraries. Via MiXCR, TCRdb re-called the multiplex PCR reads, giving one row per CDR3 protein. The sample has roughly 380,000 distinct CDR3 sequences; 16% are singletons. The CDR3 is 15 amino acids. Germline V gene lookup returns CDR1 SEHNR and CDR2 FQNEAQ (reference sequence). The V and J ends lost 0 bases and 2 bases respectively, with 11 bases between them.

The sample was also linked to a second study, of T cells in Graves' hyperthyroidism and ophthalmopathy. That report notes: HTBI primers were the set used in a first-round RT-PCR of the TCR CDR3. Peripheral blood also featured most of the thyroid clonotypes expanded above 0.001.

The chain employs TRBV7-9 and TRBJ2-7, with D maybe TRBD1 (6 bases). The sequence derives from a man aged 40-49 years with Graves disease. The sequencing used peripheral blood mononuclear cells (PBMCs), collected at new diagnosis, from a patient treated with antithyroid drugs. In DNA form, the CDR3 reads TGTGCCAGCAGCTTAGCTAGGGGGTCGACCTACGAGCAGTACTTC. Amino acid sequence: CASSLARGSTYEQYF.